This T cell receptor beta chain is drawn from a study of blood T cell repertoires in COVID-19. Study as a whole: Sites in the United States, Italy and Spain provided acute and convalescent COVID-19 samples. T cells, B-cell-depleted T cells, or PBMCs provided the cDNA or gDNA that served as material.

In the authors' workflow: It was from reference gene primer amplification that nucleated cell counts were estimated. Data came from immunoSEQ multiplex PCR; TCRdb stores just in-frame clones and leaves some out. V, J and clone size reflect that table, while D and trimming were determined from the DNA. The table lists under 400,000 clones, about 89% of them singletons. The V segment lost 5 bases and the J segment 2 bases; nucleotides outside the gene matches: 12. The germline gives CDR1 MNHEY, CDR2 SMNVEV (reference sequence). The CDR3 has 17 residues. V gene TRBV27 combines with J gene TRBJ2-5, with 9 bases identical to TRBD2. The sequencing sample was made of PBMCs or T cells enriched from blood (not recorded which). The clonotype was recovered from a man aged 35-49 years in a cohort exposed to, infected with or recovered from COVID-19 (not recorded which). CDR3 DNA sequence: TGTGCCAGCAGTCTCATAGGTAGCGGGAGATTACAAGAGACCCAGTACTTC. This translates into CASSLIGSGRLQETQYF.